These 9 T cell receptor beta chains share one sample of origin, sequenced in a study of blood T cell repertoires in COVID-19. Using immunoSEQ multiplex PCR, the repertoire was profiled, and TCRdb retains in-frame clones only, with some absent. This sample carries 60,000 to 75,000 clones, over 75% of them seen once, and the ten largest clones take around 7%. Input material: peripheral blood. Receptors originate from a man aged 40-50 years with COVID-19, enrolled during active disease.

The chain recombines TRBV30 with TRBJ1-5, with 10 bases matching TRBD1. Germline lookup yields CDR1 GTSNPN and CDR2 SVGIG (reference sequence). The CDR3 extends over 14 amino acids. Losses at the gene ends were 0 bases for V and 7 bases for J; bases not matched to a gene: 3. CDR3 loop: CAWSVGQGGQPQHF. As DNA, the CDR3 is TGTGCCTGGAGTGTAGGACAGGGGGGCCAGCCCCAGCATTTT.

This chain connects TRBV7-9 to TRBJ1-3; no clear D gene. The CDR3 is made up of 17 amino acids. Trimming cost V 6 bases and J 4 bases, with 22 bases left between them. Germline CDR1 and CDR2: SEHNR and FQNEAQ (reference sequence). CDR3 amino acids: CASRPTLGSSLGNTIYF. The CDR3 nucleotides read TGTGCCAGCAGACCCACTTTGGGCAGTAGTTTAGGAAACACCATATATTTT.

The J gene is TRBJ2-2, the V gene TRBV6-1; possible D gene TRBD2, 6 bases. Trimming removed 0 bases at V and 2 bases at J, with 16 bases between. The CDR3 covers 18 residues. Germline loops: CDR1 MNHNS, CDR2 SASEGT. CDR3 in amino acids: CASSEARGRRTNTGELFF. CDR3 bases: TGTGCCAGCAGTGAAGCGCGGGGAAGGAGGACCAACACCGGGGAGCTGTTTTTT.

J is TRBJ2-5 and V is TRBV18; D may be TRBD2 (6 bases). Looked up from germline, CDR1 is KGHSH and CDR2 is LQKENI. This CDR3 is 13 amino acids long. V was cut by 6 bases and J by 5 bases, with 13 bases left in between. CDR3 sequence (DNA): TGTGCCAGCTCCCCCCGGACTAAGGAGACCCAGTACTTC. It translates to CASSPRTKETQYF. The variable domain in full, with the rest retrieved from reference TRBV18 and TRBJ2-5, is NAGVMQNPRHLVRRRGQEARLRCSPMKGHSHVYWYRQLPEEGLKFMVYLQKENIIDESGMPKERFSAEFPKEGPSILRIQQVVRGDSAAYFCASSPRTKETQYFGPGTRLLVL.

The chain employs TRBV30 and TRBJ1-1; possible D gene TRBD1, 5 bases. The CDR3 contains 15 residues. The germline V gene encodes CDR1 GTSNPN and CDR2 SVGIG (reference sequence). The V and J ends lost 0 bases and 1 base respectively, with 12 bases between them. In nucleotides, the CDR3 is TGTGCCTGGAGTGTAAAAGGGGAGGGGAACACTGAAGCTTTCTTT. Amino acid sequence: CAWSVKGEGNTEAFF.

This chain links TRBV5-1 with TRBJ2-1; 11 bases line up with TRBD2. This CDR3 has 15 amino acids. V shed 0 bases and J 6 bases; nucleotides not matched to a gene: 2. Germline CDR1 is SGHRS and CDR2 is YFSETQ. The CDR3 loop is CASSLELAGANEQFF. CDR3 bases: TGCGCCAGCAGCTTGGAACTAGCGGGGGCCAATGAGCAGTTCTTC.

The V gene is TRBV5-1, the J gene TRBJ2-5; the match to TRBD2 covers 12 bases. V dropped 4 bases and J dropped 4; count of bases not matched to a gene: 5. CDR1 is SGHRS, CDR2 YFSETQ, per germline. The CDR3 runs 15 residues. The CDR3 DNA is TGCGCCAGCAGCACGGGACTAGCGGGTTCAGAGACCCAGTACTTC. Translated: CASSTGLAGSETQYF.

The chain has TRBV4-1 and TRBJ2-5; D unclear. Germline assignment: CDR1 MGHRA and CDR2 YSYEKL. V was pared by 1 base and J by 1 base, with 4 bases between. The CDR3 length is 13 residues. CDR3 coding DNA: TGCGCCAGCAGCCAAGCAGTCCAAGAGACCCAGTACTTC. Its translation: CASSQAVQETQYF.

This clone was counted a few times. The chain joins TRBV10-3 to TRBJ1-6, with D possibly matching TRBD1 (6 bases). Germline lookup yields CDR1 ENHRY and CDR2 SYGVKD. Trimming left V 0 bases short and J 7 bases short, with 13 bases between. The CDR3 has 16 residues. CDR3 in amino acids: CAISESSVRGNSPLHF. CDR3 DNA sequence: TGTGCCATCAGTGAGTCTAGTGTCAGGGGAAATTCACCCCTCCACTTT.